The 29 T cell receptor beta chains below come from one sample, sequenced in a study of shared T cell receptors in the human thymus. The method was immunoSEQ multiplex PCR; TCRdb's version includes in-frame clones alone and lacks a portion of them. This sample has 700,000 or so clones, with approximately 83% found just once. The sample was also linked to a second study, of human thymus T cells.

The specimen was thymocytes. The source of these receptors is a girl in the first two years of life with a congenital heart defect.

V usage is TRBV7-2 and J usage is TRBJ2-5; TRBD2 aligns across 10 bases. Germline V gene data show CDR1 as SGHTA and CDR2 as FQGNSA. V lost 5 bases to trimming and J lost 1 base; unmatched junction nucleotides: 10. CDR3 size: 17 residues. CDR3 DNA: TGTGCCAGCAGCCCGGTCATAGCGGGGGGCCTCCAAGAGACCCAGTACTTC. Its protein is CASSPVIAGGLQETQYF. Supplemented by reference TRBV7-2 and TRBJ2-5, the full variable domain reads GAGVSQSPSNKVTEKGKDVELRCDPISGHTALYWYRQSLGQGLEFLIYFQGNSAPDKSGLPSDRFSAERTGGSVSTLTIQRTQQEDSAVYLCASSPVIAGGLQETQYFGPGTRLLVL.

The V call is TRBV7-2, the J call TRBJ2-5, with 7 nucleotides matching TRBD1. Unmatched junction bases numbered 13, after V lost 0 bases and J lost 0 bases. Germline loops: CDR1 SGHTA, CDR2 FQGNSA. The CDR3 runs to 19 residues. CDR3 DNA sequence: TGTGCCAGCAGCTTAGCTACCTGGACAGGCGGAAAGTACCAAGAGACCCAGTACTTC. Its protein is CASSLATWTGGKYQETQYF. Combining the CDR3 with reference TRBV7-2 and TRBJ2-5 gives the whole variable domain GAGVSQSPSNKVTEKGKDVELRCDPISGHTALYWYRQSLGQGLEFLIYFQGNSAPDKSGLPSDRFSAERTGGSVSTLTIQRTQQEDSAVYLCASSLATWTGGKYQETQYFGPGTRLLVL.

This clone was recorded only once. CDR3 coding DNA: TGTGCCAGCAGCTTGGGACACAAAGAGACCCAGTACTTC. It codes for CASSLGHKETQYF. The chain employs TRBV5-6 and TRBJ2-5; D not certain. The V end lost 0 bases, the J end lost 3 bases, and 6 bases lay between the germline ends. The CDR3 spans 13 residues. Germline V CDR1 and CDR2: SGHDT, YYEEEE.

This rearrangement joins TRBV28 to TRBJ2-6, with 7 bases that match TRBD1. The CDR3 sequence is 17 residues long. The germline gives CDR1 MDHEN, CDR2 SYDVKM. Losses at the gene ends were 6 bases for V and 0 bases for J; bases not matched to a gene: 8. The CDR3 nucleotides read TGTGCCAGCAGGACTAAGGGGGCCCCCTCTGGGGCCAACGTCCTGACTTTC. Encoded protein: CASRTKGAPSGANVLTF. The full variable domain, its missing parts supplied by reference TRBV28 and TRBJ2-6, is DVKVTQSSRYLVKRTGEKVFLECVQDMDHENMFWYRQDPGLGLRLIYFSYDVKMKEKGDIPEGYSVSREKKERFSLILESASTNQTSMYLCASRTKGAPSGANVLTFGAGSRLTVL.

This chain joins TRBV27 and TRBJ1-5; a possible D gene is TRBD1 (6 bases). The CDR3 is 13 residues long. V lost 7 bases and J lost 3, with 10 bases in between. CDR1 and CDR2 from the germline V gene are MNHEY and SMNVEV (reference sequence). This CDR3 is CASTTGYNQPQHF. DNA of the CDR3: TGTGCCAGCACGACAGGCTACAATCAGCCCCAGCATTTT.

CDR3 DNA sequence: TGCAGCGTTGAAGTAGGAAGGGGGGGGACAGATACGCAGTATTTT. Protein: CSVEVGRGGTDTQYF. The chain employs TRBV29-1 and TRBJ2-3, with D perhaps matching TRBD2 (7 bases). Trimming stripped 1 base from V and 3 bases from J, with 14 bases between. The CDR3 has 15 residues. CDR1 is SQVTM and CDR2 is ANQGSEA in the germline V gene.

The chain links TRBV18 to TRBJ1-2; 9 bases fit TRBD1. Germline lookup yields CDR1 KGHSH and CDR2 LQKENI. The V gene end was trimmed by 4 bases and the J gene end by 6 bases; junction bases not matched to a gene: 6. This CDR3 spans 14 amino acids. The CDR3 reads CASSRDREAHGYTF. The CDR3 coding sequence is TGTGCCAGCTCACGGGACAGGGAGGCTCATGGCTACACCTTC.

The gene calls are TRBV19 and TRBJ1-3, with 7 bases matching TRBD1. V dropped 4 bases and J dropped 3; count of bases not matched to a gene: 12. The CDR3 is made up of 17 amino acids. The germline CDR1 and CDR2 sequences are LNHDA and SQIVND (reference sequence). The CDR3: CASSTYLDREGGNTIYF. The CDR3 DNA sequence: TGTGCCAGTAGTACCTACCTTGACAGGGAAGGTGGAAACACCATATATTTT. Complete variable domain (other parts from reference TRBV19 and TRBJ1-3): DGGITQSPKYLFRKEGQNVTLSCEQNLNHDAMYWYRQDPGQGLRLIYYSQIVNDFQKGDIAEGYSVSREKKESFPLTVTSAQKNPTAFYLCASSTYLDREGGNTIYFGEGSWLTVV.

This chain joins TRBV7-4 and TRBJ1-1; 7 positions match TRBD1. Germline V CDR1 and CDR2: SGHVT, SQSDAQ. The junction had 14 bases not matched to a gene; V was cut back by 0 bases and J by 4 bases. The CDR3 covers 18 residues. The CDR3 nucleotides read TGTGCCAGCAGCTTAGCGCGGCAGGGGGTTCGGGCGACCACTGAAGCTTTCTTT. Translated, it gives CASSLARQGVRATTEAFF.

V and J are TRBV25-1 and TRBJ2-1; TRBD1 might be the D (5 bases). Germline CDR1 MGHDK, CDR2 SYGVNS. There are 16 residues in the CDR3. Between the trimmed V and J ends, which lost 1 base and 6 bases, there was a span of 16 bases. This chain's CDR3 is CASSESRTKYTNEQFF. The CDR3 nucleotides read TGTGCCAGCAGTGAATCGCGGACAAAATACACCAATGAGCAGTTCTTC. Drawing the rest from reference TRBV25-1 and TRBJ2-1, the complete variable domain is EADIYQTPRYLVIGTGKKITLECSQTMGHDKMYWYQQDPGMELHLIHYSYGVNSTEKGDLSSESTVSRIRTEHFPLTLESARPSHTSQYLCASSESRTKYTNEQFFGPGTRLTVL.

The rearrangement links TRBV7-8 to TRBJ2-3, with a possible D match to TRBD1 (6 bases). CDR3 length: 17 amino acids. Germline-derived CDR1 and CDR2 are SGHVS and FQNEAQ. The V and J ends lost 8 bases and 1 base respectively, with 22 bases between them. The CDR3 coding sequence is TGTGCCAGCCAACCCGATCAGGGGTCTCCGTGCACAGATACGCAGTATTTT. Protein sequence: CASQPDQGSPCTDTQYF. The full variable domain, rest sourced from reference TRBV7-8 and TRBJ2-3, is GAGVSQSPRYKVAKRGQDVALRCDPISGHVSLFWYQQALGQGPEFLTYFQNEAQLDKSGLPSDRFFAERPEGSVSTLKIQRTQQEDSAVYLCASQPDQGSPCTDTQYFGPGTRLTVL.

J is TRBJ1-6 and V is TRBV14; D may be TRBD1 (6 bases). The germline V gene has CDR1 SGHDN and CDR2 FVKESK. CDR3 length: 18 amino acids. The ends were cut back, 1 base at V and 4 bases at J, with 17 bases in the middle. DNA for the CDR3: TGTGCCAGCAGCCAAGGGCTCCGGGACAAGACTTATAATTCACCCCTCCACTTT. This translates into CASSQGLRDKTYNSPLHF.

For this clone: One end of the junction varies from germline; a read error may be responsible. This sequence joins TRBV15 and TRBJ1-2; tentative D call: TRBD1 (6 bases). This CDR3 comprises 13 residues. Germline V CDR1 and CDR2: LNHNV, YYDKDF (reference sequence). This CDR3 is CATSRDGGGAQNF. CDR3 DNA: TGTGCCACCAGCAGAGATGGTGGGGGGGCCCAAAACTTC.

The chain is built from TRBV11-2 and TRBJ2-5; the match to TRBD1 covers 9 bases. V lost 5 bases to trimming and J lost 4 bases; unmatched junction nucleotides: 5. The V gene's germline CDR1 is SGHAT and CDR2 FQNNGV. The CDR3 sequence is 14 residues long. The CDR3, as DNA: TGTGCCAGCAGCCTCCGGGACAGGGCAGAGACCCAGTACTTC. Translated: CASSLRDRAETQYF.

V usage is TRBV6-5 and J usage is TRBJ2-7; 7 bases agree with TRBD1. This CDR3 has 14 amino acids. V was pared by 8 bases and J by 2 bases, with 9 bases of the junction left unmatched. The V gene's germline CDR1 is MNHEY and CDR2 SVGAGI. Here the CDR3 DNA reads TGTGCCAGCTCCGGGACAGAGCCCCCCTACGAGCAGTACTTC. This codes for CASSGTEPPYEQYF.

CDR3 DNA: TGTGCCACCAGCAGAGAGACGACAGGGGCCCAGCATTTT. This codes for CATSRETTGAQHF. This chain links TRBV15 with TRBJ1-5; 8 bases are shared with TRBD1. Germline V gene sequence: CDR1 LNHNV, CDR2 YYDKDF (reference sequence). CDR3 size: 13 residues. V dropped 0 bases and J dropped 11; count of bases not matched to a gene: 3. The variable domain in full, with the rest retrieved from reference TRBV15 and TRBJ1-5, is DAMVIQNPRYQVTQFGKPVTLSCSQTLNHNVMYWYQQKSSQAPKLLFHYYDKDFNNEADTPDNFQSRRPNTSFCFLDIRSPGLGDTAMYLCATSRETTGAQHFGDGTRLSIL.

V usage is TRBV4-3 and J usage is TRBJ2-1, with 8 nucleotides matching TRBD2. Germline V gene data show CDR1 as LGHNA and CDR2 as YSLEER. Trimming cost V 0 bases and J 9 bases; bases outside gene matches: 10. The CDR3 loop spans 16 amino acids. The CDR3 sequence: CASSQDRLGGAFEQFF. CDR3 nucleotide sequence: TGCGCCAGCAGCCAAGATCGGCTCGGGGGGGCCTTTGAGCAGTTCTTC.

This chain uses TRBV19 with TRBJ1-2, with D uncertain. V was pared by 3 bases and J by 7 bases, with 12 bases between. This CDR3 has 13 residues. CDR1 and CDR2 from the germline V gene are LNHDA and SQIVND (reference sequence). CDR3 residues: CASSIFEGGGYTF. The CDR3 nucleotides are TGTGCCAGTAGTATTTTCGAAGGAGGTGGCTACACCTTC.

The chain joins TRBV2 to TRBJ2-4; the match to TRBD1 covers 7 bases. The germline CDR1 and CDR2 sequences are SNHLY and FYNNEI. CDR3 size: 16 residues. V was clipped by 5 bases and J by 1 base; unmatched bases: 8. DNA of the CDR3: TGTGCCAGCAGTCGACAGGGAGAGGTGGCCAAAAACATTCAGTACTTC. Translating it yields CASSRQGEVAKNIQYF.

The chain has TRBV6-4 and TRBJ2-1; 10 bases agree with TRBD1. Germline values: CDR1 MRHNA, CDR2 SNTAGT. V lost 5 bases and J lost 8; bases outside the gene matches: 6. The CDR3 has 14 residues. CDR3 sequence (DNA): TGTGCCAGCAGTAGACAGGGGGCGGGGGATGAGCAGTTCTTC. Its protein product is CASSRQGAGDEQFF.

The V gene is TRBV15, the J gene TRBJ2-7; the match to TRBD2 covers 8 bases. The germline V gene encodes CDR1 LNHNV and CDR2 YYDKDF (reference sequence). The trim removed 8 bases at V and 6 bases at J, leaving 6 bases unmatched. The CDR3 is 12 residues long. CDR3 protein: CATSGTSGEQYF. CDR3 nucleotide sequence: TGTGCCACCTCCGGGACTAGTGGCGAGCAGTACTTC.

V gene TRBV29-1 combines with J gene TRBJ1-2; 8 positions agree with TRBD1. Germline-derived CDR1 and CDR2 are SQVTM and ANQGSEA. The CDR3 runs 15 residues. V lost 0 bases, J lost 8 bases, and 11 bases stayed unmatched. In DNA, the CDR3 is TGCAGCGTTGAAGACACCTTCCCGACAGGGGACGGCTACACCTTC. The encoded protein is CSVEDTFPTGDGYTF.

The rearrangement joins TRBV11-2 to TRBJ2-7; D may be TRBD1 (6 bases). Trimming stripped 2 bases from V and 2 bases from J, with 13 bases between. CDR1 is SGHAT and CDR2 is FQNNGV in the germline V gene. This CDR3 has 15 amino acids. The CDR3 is CASSLQGLCPYEQYF. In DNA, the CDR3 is TGTGCCAGCAGCTTACAGGGGTTGTGCCCCTACGAGCAGTACTTC.

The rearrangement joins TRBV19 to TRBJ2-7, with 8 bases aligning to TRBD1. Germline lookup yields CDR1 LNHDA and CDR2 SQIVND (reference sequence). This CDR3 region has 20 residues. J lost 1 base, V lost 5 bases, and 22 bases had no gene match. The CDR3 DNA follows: TGTGCCAGTAGTGGGGGACCTCCGGGACAGGCCCTAACTCTTTCCTACGAGCAGTACTTC. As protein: CASSGGPPGQALTLSYEQYF.

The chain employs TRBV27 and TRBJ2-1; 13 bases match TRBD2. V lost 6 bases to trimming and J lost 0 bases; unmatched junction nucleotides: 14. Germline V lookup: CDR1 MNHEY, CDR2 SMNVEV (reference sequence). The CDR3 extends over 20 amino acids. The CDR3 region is CASRATRTSGGMGSYNEQFF. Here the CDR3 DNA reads TGTGCCAGCAGAGCCACCCGGACTAGCGGGGGTATGGGCTCCTACAATGAGCAGTTCTTC.

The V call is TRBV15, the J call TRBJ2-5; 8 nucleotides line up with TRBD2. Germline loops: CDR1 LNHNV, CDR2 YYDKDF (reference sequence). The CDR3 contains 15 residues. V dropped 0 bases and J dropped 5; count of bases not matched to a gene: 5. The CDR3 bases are TGTGCCACCAGCAGAGATCGCGGGGGGTGGGAGACCCAGTACTTC. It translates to CATSRDRGGWETQYF.

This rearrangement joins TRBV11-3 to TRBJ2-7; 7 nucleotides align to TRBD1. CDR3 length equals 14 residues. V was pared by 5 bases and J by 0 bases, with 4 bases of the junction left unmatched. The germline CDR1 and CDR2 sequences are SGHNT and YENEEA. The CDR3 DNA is TGTGCCAGCAGCAACCGGGACAGCTCCTACGAGCAGTACTTC. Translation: CASSNRDSSYEQYF.

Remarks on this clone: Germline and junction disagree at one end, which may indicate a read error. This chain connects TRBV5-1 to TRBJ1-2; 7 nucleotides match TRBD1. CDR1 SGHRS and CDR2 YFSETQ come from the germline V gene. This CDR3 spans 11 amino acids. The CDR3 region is CASSCGQDRAF. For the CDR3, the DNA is TGCGCCAGCAGCTGCGGACAGGACCGAGCCTTC.

CDR3 DNA sequence: TGCGCCAGCAGCCTCCGCGGGACTAGCGCTTCTACTAGCACAGATACGCAGTATTTT. The encoded protein is CASSLRGTSASTSTDTQYF. V is TRBV5-1 and J is TRBJ2-3, with 10 bases aligning to TRBD2. CDR1 is SGHRS and CDR2 is YFSETQ in the germline V gene. This CDR3 spans 19 amino acids. The junction had 14 bases not matched to a gene; V was cut back by 4 bases and J by 0 bases.